This TCR beta chain emerged from a study of Tregs in tolerant kidney transplant recipients. Points from the study as a whole: No direct test of biological reproducibility was done here. Tolerant patients' donor-specific Tregs expanded beyond overall Tregs, suggesting antigen-driven growth. The most relevant donor-specific Treg TCRbeta repertoire apparently came from expansion with activated donor B cells.

Germline loops: CDR1 LNHDA, CDR2 SQIVND (reference sequence). This CDR3 is built from 14 residues. The trim removed 10 bases at V and 4 bases at J, leaving 9 bases unmatched. Turning to this clone: The antigen remains unidentified. The read ends 3 residues early relative to the CDR3; the germline J gene fills the gap.

The table came from immunoSEQ multiplex PCR; TCRdb's copy has only in-frame clones and leaves some out. The sample holds around 32,000 clones. Related graft donors supplied nonmyeloablative bone marrow transplants, and mixed chimerism was transient. Thawed PBMCs were FACS-sorted into unstimulated CD4+CD25+CD127- regulatory T cells, CD4+CD25- non-regulatory cells, CD4 and CD8 cells. This specimen consisted of CD4+ T cells from blood (PBMCs), obtained 24 months after the transplant. The TCR comes from a human patient who received a combined kidney and bone marrow transplant. Some T cells may be supplied by the graft donor. The chain carries TRBV19 and TRBJ1-1; 10 bases are a match to TRBD1. Incomplete CDR3 DNA: TGTGCCACCTCAAGGGGACAGGGGACCACTGAA. It yields the protein CATSRGQGTTE. The full CDR3 protein reads CATSRGQGTTEAFF.